This T cell receptor beta chain emerged from a study of T-cell reconstitution after alpha-beta-depleted transplantation in children. Overall study results and limits: After transplant, at about two months, alpha-beta T cells were reportedly derived from several hundred expanded graft clones. Some patients owed their high day-60 TCRbeta diversity to surviving recipient T cells and thymic progenitors. Once a year had passed after transplant, T-cell counts and diversity came mostly from newly produced T cells.

Turning to this clonotype: Its antigen remains unknown.

A TCRbeta library incorporating unique molecular identifiers was prepared. TCRdb processed the PCR reads anew with MiXCR; each CDR3 protein has one entry. The table has almost 250,000 distinct CDR3 sequences, about 26% seen once. This TCR derives from a girl aged 2-10 years with Fanconi anemia, due to receive a stem cell transplant. The input for sequencing was PBMCs, taken before TCRalphabeta/CD19-depleted stem cell transplant.

The CDR3 loop is CASSPRTSGRGGELFF. In nucleotides, the CDR3 is TGTGCCAGCAGCCCGAGGACTAGCGGGAGGGGAGGGGAGCTGTTTTTT. The chain couples TRBV7-2 to TRBJ2-2, with TRBD2 matching over 15 bases. The CDR3 runs to 16 residues. Germline V gene data show CDR1 as SGHTA and CDR2 as FQGNSA. The V gene end was trimmed by 5 bases and the J gene end by 8 bases; junction bases not matched to a gene: 6.